This entry features one TCR beta chain sequence. The antigen is not known. The record originates from a study of T-cell memory formation after mild COVID-19. MiXCR was run by TCRdb on the 5' RACE reads, yielding one entry per CDR3 protein. This table has approximately 450,000 distinct CDR3 sequences, roughly 18% appearing once. Germline trimming cut 6 bases from V and 2 bases from J; bases unmatched to any gene: 16. This CDR3 region has 18 residues. The germline gives CDR1 MNHEY, CDR2 SMNVEV (reference sequence). The study, taken as a whole, reports: The authors left the SARS-CoV-2 specificity of second-wave clones peaking on day 37 unconfirmed.

Sequenced input: PBMCs or a T cell subset sorted from them (not recorded which). This chain uses TRBV27 with TRBJ2-5, with 9 bases that match TRBD1. This TCR was recovered from an adult woman who had mild COVID-19 (a few samples of this study predate the infection). Cell type and time point are not known. The CDR3 DNA is TGTGCCAGCAGCCCCCGTGGACAGGGGTCCCTCCTTCAAGAGACCCAGTACTTC. As protein: CASSPRGQGSLLQETQYF.